Listed below are T cell receptor beta chains from one sample, sequenced in a study of T-cell memory formation after mild COVID-19. TCRdb re-called the 5' RACE reads through MiXCR, storing one row per CDR3 protein. The table has roughly 130,000 distinct CDR3 sequences, 17% seen once. The sample consisted of PBMCs or a T cell subset sorted from them (not recorded which). Receptors originate from a man aged 18 to 35 who had mild COVID-19 (a few samples of this study predate the infection). Cell type and time point are not known. Both conserved end residues are part of each CDR3. The D gene is left open where the match is weak. Not every row has a clone size; where given, it reads once, few, many or a size class.

d_call: NA; clone_size: NA; v_call: TRBV27; j_call: TRBJ1-2; cdr3_aa: CASGKRDTAGYTF; cdr3_nt: TGTGCCAGCGGTAAGCGGGACACTGCTGGCTACACCTTC
d_call: NA; clone_size: few; v_call: TRBV10-3; j_call: TRBJ1-5; cdr3_aa: CAISESGGVQPQHF; cdr3_nt: TGTGCCATCAGTGAGTCGGGAGGGGTTCAGCCCCAGCATTTT
d_call: NA; clone_size: many; v_call: TRBV5-1; j_call: TRBJ2-1; cdr3_aa: CASSLNRGANEQFF; cdr3_nt: TGCGCCAGCAGCTTGAATCGGGGGGCGAATGAGCAGTTCTTC
d_call: NA; clone_size: NA; v_call: TRBV3-1; j_call: TRBJ2-7; cdr3_aa: CASSQGGYYEQYF; cdr3_nt: TGTGCCAGCAGCCAAGGGGGTTACTACGAGCAGTACTTC
d_call: NA; clone_size: NA; v_call: TRBV9; j_call: TRBJ2-5; cdr3_aa: CASSVGPDRETQYF; cdr3_nt: TGTGCCAGCAGCGTAGGACCCGATAGGGAGACCCAGTACTTC
d_call: NA; clone_size: NA; v_call: TRBV4-1; j_call: TRBJ2-3; cdr3_aa: CASSQGLESLYTQYF; cdr3_nt: TGCGCCAGCAGCCAAGGGCTAGAATCCCTTTATACGCAGTATTTT
d_call: NA; clone_size: NA; v_call: TRBV4-3; j_call: TRBJ1-3; cdr3_aa: CASSQAKSSGNTIYF; cdr3_nt: TGCGCCAGCAGCCAAGCCAAGAGCTCTGGAAACACCATATATTTT
d_call: TRBD2; clone_size: few; v_call: TRBV29-1; j_call: TRBJ2-3; cdr3_aa: CSVVGLAGTSTDTQYF; cdr3_nt: TGCAGCGTTGTGGGGCTAGCGGGAACTAGCACAGATACGCAGTATTTT
d_call: TRBD2; clone_size: NA; v_call: TRBV20-1; j_call: TRBJ2-4; cdr3_aa: CSARPYGTSGLIQYF; cdr3_nt: TGCAGTGCTAGACCCTACGGGACTAGCGGGCTGATTCAGTACTTC
d_call: TRBD1; clone_size: NA; v_call: TRBV7-2; j_call: TRBJ1-4; cdr3_aa: CASRETGVGEKLFF; cdr3_nt: TGTGCCAGCAGGGAGACAGGGGTGGGTGAAAAACTGTTTTTT
d_call: NA; clone_size: NA; v_call: TRBV7-3; j_call: TRBJ2-2; cdr3_aa: CASSSMANTGELFF; cdr3_nt: TGTGCCAGCAGCTCGATGGCGAACACCGGGGAGCTGTTTTTT
d_call: NA; clone_size: few; v_call: TRBV6-2/TRBV6-3; j_call: TRBJ1-6; cdr3_aa: CASSWTRRSSYNSPLHF; cdr3_nt: TGTGCCAGCAGTTGGACCCGGCGTAGCTCCTATAATTCACCCCTCCACTTT
d_call: NA; clone_size: many; v_call: TRBV11-1; j_call: TRBJ2-3; cdr3_aa: CASSLGSNTDTQYF; cdr3_nt: TGTGCCAGCAGCTTAGGATCCAACACAGATACGCAGTATTTT
d_call: TRBD1; clone_size: NA; v_call: TRBV5-1; j_call: TRBJ2-3; cdr3_aa: CASSMGQSTDTQYF; cdr3_nt: TGCGCCAGCAGCATGGGACAGTCCACAGATACGCAGTATTTT
d_call: TRBD1; clone_size: NA; v_call: TRBV5-1; j_call: TRBJ2-3; cdr3_aa: CASIGGQTTDTQYF; cdr3_nt: TGCGCCAGCATAGGGGGACAGACCACAGATACGCAGTATTTT
d_call: NA; clone_size: NA; v_call: TRBV5-6; j_call: TRBJ1-1; cdr3_aa: CASSGYRGLTEAFF; cdr3_nt: TGTGCCAGCAGCGGATATCGAGGGTTAACTGAAGCTTTCTTT
d_call: TRBD1; clone_size: NA; v_call: TRBV5-4; j_call: TRBJ2-7; cdr3_aa: CASTRDRENEQYF; cdr3_nt: TGTGCCAGCACCCGGGACAGGGAGAACGAGCAGTACTTC
d_call: TRBD1; clone_size: few; v_call: TRBV18; j_call: TRBJ1-3; cdr3_aa: CASSPLGTAGNTIYF; cdr3_nt: TGTGCCAGCTCACCCCTCGGGACAGCTGGAAACACCATATATTTT
d_call: NA; clone_size: few; v_call: TRBV12-3/TRBV12-4; j_call: TRBJ1-1; cdr3_aa: CASRVQLNTEAFF; cdr3_nt: TGTGCCAGCAGGGTTCAATTGAACACTGAAGCTTTCTTT
d_call: NA; clone_size: many; v_call: TRBV9; j_call: TRBJ1-1; cdr3_aa: CASSDGGGNTEAFF; cdr3_nt: TGTGCCAGCAGCGACGGTGGGGGGAACACTGAAGCTTTCTTT